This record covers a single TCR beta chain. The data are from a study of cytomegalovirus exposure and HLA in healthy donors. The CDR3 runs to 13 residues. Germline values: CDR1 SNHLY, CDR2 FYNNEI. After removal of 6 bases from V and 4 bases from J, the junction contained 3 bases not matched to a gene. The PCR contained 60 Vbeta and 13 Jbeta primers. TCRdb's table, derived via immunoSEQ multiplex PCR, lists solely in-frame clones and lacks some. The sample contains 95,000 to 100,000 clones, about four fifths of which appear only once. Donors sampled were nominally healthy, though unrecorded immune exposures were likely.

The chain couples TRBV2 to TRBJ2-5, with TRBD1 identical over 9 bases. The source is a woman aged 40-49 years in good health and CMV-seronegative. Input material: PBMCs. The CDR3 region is CASSKDRGETQYF. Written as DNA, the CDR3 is TGTGCCAGCAGCAAGGACAGGGGAGAGACCCAGTACTTC.